The TCR beta chain under discussion was sequenced for a study of blood T cell repertoires in COVID-19 (dated by TCRdb to the early 2020s). Concerning the study at large: Samples covering the acute and convalescent phases of COVID-19 were provided by collaborators in the United States, Italy and Spain. The prospective study material was composed of cDNA or gDNA derived from T cells, B-cell-depleted T cells, or PBMCs. The dataset comprised deeply sampled blood TCRbeta repertoires from subjects exposed to, actively infected with, or recovered from COVID-19. A freely available public database, intended as a resource for researchers studying the immune response to SARS-CoV-2, is where the repertoires were released. The samples were drawn from the first 160 participants of the ongoing ImmuneRACE study and from 1,254 subjects provided by 6 global collaborators. The sample metadata nearly always contained a de-identified subject ID, COVID-19 status, age in years and sex. Where HLA class I and class II types were available, the types were taken from metadata supplied by the sample provider, not from assay-based typing.

V was cut back by 3 bases and J by 0 bases, leaving a gap of 8 bases between them. The CDR3 has 14 amino acids, counting the end cysteine and phenylalanine. Only the CDR3 portion is preserved as DNA: 42 bases, with reading frame beginning at the first base. Taken from the germline V gene (reference sequence), the CDR1 and CDR2 loops are LGHDT and YNNKEL. This clone appeared a few times. Its antigen is currently not known. No quality values exist for individual bases; no much larger clone is one base distant. The research as a whole found: The amount of clinical and demographic metadata varied by source and participant and was provided uncurated.

TCRbeta CDR3 regions were amplified from genomic DNA using the immunoSEQ Assay, a bias-controlled multiplex PCR. The study's processing was this. Within the assay, amplification of reference gene primers was used to estimate how many nucleated cells each sample contained. To quantify the absolute abundance of each unique TCRbeta CDR3 rearrangement, sequence reads were collapsed and filtered. Productive Simpson clonality was computed per sample as the square root of Simpson's diversity index over productive rearrangements. This immuneACCESS table, as held by TCRdb, lists in-frame sequences with V and J called but not all clones. Of the missing ones, under half trace to an unresolved V gene in checked studies; the others have no known cause. For V, J and clone size, that table is used; D and trimming come from the DNA. Here the sample has fewer than 300,000 clones; roughly 84% occur a single time. Of the sample, less than 4% is held by the ten largest clones.

Whole blood was collected in K2EDTA tubes by collaborating institutions according to the institutions' own protocols. For TCRbeta analysis, collaborators shipped samples in one of three forms: frozen whole blood, isolated PBMCs, or DNA extracted from either of those sample types. Sequencing input: peripheral blood. This receptor was identified in a woman between 18 and 30 years old with acute or convalescent COVID-19. This chain is built from TRBV3-1 (or the pseudogene TRBV3-2) and TRBJ1-2; the D gene is perhaps TRBD1, from 5 matching bases. The CDR3 loop reads CASSHLRANYGYTF. The DNA reads TGTGCCAGCAGCCACCTCAGGGCTAACTATGGCTACACCTTC.